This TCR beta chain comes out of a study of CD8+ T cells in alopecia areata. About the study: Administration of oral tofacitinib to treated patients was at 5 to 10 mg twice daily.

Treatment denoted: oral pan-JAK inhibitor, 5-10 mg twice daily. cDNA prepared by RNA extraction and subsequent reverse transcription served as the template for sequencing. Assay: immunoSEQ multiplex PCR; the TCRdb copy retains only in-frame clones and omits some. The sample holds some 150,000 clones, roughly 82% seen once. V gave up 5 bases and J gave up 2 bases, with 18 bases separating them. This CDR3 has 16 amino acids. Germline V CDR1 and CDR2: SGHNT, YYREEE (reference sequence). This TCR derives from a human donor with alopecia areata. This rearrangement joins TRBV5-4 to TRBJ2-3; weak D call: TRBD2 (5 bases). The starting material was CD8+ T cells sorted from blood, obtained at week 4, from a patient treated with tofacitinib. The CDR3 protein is CASSSGPDYLTDTQYF. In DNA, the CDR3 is TGTGCCAGCAGTTCCGGGCCAGACTATCTCACAGATACGCAGTATTTT.